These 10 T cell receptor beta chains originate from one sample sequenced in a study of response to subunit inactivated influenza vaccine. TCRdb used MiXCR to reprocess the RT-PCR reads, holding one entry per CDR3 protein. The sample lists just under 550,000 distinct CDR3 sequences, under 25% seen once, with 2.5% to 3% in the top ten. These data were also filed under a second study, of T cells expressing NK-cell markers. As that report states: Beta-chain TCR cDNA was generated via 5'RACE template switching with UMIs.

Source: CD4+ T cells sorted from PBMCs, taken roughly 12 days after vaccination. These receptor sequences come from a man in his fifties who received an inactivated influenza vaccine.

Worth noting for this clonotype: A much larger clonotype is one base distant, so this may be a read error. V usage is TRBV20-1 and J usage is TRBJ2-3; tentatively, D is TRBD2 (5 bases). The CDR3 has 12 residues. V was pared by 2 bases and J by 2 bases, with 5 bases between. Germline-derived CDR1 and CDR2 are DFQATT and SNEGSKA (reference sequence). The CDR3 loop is CSARLATDTQYF. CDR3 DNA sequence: TGCAGTGCTAGACTAGCCACAGATACGCAGTATTTT.

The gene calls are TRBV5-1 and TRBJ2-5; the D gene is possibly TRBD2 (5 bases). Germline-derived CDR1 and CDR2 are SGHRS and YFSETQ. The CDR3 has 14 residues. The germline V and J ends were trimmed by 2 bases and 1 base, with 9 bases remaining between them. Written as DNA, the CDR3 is TGCGCCAGCAGCTTTGTCGAGGGCCAAGAGACCCAGTACTTC. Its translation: CASSFVEGQETQYF. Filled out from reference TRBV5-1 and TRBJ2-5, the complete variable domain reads KAGVTQTPRYLIKTRGQQVTLSCSPISGHRSVSWYQQTPGQGLQFLFEYFSETQRNKGNFPGRFSGRQFSNSRSEMNVSTLELGDSALYLCASSFVEGQETQYFGPGTRLLVL.

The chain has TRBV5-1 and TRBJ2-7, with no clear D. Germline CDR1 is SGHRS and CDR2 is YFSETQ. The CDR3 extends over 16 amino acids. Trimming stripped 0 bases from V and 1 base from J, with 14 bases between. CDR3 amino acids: CASSLVGFKKSYEQYF. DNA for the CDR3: TGCGCCAGCAGCTTGGTGGGCTTCAAGAAATCCTACGAGCAGTACTTC.

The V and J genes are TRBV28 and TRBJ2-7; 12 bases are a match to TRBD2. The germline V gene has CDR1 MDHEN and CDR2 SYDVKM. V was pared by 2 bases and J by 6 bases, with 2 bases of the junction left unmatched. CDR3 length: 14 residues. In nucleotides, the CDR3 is TGTGCCAGCAGTTTAACTAGCGGGAGGCTCGAGCAGTACTTC. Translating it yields CASSLTSGRLEQYF.

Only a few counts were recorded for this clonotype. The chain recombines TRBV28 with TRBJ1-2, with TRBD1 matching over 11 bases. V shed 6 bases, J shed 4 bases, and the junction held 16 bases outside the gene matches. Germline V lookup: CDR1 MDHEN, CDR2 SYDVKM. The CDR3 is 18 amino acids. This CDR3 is CASSPSGTGGAQRYGYTF. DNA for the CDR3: TGTGCCAGCAGCCCCTCCGGGACAGGGGGTGCGCAACGCTATGGCTACACCTTC.

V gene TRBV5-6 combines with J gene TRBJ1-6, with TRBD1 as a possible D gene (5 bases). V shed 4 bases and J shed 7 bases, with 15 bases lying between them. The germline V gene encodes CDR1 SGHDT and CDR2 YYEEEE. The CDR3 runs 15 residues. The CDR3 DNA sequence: TGTGCCAGCAGCCCCGGGGCCGGGAGGAATTCACCCCTCCACTTT. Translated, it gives CASSPGAGRNSPLHF.

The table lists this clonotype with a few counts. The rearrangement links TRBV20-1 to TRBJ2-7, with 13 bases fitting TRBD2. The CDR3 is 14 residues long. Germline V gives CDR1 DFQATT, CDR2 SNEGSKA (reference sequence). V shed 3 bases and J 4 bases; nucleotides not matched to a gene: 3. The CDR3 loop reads CSASGTSGKYEQYF. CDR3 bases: TGCAGTGCTAGCGGGACTAGCGGGAAGTACGAGCAGTACTTC.

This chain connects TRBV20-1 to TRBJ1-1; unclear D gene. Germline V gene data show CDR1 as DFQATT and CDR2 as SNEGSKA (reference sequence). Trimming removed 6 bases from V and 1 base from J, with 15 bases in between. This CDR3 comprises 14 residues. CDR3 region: CSAERGGSNTEAFF. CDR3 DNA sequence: TGCAGTGCGGAACGGGGAGGGTCGAACACTGAAGCTTTCTTT.

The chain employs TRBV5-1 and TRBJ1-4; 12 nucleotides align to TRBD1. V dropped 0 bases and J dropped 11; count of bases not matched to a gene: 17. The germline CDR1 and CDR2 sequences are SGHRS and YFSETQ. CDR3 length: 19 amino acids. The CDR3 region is CASSLVGQGAHSWMKKLFF. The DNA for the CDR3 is TGCGCCAGCAGCTTGGTGGGACAGGGGGCGCATTCGTGGATGAAGAAACTGTTTTTT.

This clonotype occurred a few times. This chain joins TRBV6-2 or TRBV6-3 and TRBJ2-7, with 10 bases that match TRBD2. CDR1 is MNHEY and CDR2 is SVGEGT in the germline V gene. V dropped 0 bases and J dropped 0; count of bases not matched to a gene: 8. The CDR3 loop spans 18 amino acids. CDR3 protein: CASSYSGLAKKSSYEQYF. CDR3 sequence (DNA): TGTGCCAGCAGTTACTCGGGACTAGCGAAAAAGAGCTCCTACGAGCAGTACTTC.